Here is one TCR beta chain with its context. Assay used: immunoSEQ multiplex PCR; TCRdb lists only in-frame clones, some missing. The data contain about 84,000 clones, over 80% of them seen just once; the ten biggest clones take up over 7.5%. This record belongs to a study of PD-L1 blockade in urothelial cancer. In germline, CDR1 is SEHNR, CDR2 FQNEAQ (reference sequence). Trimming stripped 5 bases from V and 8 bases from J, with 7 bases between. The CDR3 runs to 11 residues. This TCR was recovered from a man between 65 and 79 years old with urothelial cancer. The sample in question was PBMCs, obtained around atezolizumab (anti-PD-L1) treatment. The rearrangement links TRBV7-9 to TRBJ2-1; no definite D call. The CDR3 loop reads CASSLGDEQFF. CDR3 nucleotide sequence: TGTGCCAGCAGCCTAGGCGATGAGCAGTTCTTC.